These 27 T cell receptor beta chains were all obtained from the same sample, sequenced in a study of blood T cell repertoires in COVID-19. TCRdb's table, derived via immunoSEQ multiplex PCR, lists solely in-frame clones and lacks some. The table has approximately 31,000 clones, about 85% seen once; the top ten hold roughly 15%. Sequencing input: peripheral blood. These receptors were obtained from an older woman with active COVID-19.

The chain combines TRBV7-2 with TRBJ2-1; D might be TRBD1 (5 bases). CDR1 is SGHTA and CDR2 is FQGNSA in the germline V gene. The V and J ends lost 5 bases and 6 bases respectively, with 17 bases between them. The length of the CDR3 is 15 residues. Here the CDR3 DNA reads TGTGCCAGCAGCCCGCCGGCCCCTGGGGCCAATGAGCAGTTCTTC. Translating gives CASSPPAPGANEQFF.

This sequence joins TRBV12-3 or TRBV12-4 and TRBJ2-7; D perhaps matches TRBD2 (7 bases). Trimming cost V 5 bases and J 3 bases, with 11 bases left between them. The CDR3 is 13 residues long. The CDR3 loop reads CASSREGGYEQYF. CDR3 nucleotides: TGTGCCAGCAGTAGGGAGGGGGGCTACGAGCAGTACTTC.

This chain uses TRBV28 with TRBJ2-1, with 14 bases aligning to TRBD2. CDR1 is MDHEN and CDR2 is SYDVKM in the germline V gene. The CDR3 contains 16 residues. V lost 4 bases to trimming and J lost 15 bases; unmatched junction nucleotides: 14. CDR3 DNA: TGTGCCAGCAGTTCCAAATCCGGGACTAGCGGGAGATTGGGGTTCTTC. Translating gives CASSSKSGTSGRLGFF.

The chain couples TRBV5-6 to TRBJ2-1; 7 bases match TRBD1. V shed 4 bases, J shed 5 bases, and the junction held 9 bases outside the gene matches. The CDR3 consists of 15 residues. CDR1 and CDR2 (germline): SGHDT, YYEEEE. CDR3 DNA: TGTGCCAGCAGCCTTCGACAGGGCTGGAACAATGAGCAGTTCTTC. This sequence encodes CASSLRQGWNNEQFF.

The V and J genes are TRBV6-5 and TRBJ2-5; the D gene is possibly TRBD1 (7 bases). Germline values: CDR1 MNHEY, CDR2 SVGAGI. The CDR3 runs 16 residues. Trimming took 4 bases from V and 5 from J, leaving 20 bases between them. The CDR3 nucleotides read TGTGCCAGCAGTTCCCTCGGAGGGGGCGAGTGGGAGACCCAGTACTTC. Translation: CASSSLGGGEWETQYF.

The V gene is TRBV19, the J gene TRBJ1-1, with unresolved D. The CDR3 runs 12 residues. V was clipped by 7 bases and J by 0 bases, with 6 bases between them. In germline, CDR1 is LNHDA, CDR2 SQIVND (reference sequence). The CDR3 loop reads CASTGLNTEAFF. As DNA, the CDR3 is TGTGCCAGTACCGGGTTGAACACTGAAGCTTTCTTT. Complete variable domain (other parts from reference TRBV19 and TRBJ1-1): DGGITQSPKYLFRKEGQNVTLSCEQNLNHDAMYWYRQDPGQGLRLIYYSQIVNDFQKGDIAEGYSVSREKKESFPLTVTSAQKNPTAFYLCASTGLNTEAFFGQGTRLTVV.

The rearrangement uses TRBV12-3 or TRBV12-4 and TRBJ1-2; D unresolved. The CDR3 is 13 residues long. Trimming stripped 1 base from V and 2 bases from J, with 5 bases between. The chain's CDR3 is CASSLDINYGYTF. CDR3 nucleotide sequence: TGTGCCAGCAGTTTAGACATAAACTATGGCTACACCTTC.

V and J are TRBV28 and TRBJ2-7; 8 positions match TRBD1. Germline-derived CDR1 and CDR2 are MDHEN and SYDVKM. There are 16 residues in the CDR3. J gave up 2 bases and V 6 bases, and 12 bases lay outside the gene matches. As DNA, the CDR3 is TGTGCCAGCAGCTCCCTAGGTTGGACAGGGACCTACGAGCAGTACTTC. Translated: CASSSLGWTGTYEQYF.

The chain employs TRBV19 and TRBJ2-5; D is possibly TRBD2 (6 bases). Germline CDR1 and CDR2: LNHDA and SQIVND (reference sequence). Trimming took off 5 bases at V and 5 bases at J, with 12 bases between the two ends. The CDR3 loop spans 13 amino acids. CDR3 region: CASSVRDWETQYF. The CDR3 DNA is TGTGCCAGTAGTGTCAGGGACTGGGAGACCCAGTACTTC.

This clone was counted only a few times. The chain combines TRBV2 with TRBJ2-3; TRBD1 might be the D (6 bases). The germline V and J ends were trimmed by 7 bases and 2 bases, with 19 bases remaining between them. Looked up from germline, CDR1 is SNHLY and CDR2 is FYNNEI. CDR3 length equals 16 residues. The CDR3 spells CASTNGRQAPTDTQYF. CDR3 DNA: TGTGCCAGCACCAACGGACGACAGGCGCCCACAGATACGCAGTATTTT.

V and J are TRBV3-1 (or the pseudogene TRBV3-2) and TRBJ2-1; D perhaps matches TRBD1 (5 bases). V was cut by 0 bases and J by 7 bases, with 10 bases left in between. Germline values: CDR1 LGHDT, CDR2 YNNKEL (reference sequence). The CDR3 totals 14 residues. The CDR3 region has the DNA TGTGCCAGCAGCCAAGAATTGACAGAAAATGAGCAGTTCTTC. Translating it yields CASSQELTENEQFF.

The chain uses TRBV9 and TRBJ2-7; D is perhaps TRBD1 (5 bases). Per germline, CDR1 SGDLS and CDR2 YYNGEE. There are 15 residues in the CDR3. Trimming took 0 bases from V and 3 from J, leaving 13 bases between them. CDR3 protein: CASSVATGHDYEQYF. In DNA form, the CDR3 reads TGTGCCAGCAGCGTAGCCACAGGACATGACTACGAGCAGTACTTC.

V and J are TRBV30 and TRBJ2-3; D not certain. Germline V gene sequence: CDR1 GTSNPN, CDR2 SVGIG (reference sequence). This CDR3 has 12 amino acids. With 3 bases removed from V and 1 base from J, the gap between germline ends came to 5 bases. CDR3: CAWSPGTDTQYF. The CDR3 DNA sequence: TGTGCCTGGAGCCCGGGCACAGATACGCAGTATTTT.

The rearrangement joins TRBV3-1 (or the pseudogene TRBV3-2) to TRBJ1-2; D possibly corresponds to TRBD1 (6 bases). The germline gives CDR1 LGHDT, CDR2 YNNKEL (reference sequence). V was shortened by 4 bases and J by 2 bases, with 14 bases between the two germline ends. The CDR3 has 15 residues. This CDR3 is CASSLLVRGNYGYTF. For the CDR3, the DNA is TGTGCCAGCAGCCTACTCGTCAGGGGCAACTATGGCTACACCTTC.

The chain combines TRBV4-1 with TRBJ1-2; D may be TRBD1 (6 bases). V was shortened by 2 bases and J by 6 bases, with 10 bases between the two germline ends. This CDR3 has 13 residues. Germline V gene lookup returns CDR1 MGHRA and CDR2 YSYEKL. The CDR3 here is CASSQPDRHGYTF. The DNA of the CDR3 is TGCGCCAGCAGCCAACCCGACAGGCATGGCTACACCTTC.

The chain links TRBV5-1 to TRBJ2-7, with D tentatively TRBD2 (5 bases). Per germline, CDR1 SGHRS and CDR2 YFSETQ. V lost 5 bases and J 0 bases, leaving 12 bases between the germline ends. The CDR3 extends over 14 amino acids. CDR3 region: CASSAGLNSYEQYF. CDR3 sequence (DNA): TGCGCCAGCAGTGCGGGTCTCAACTCCTACGAGCAGTACTTC.

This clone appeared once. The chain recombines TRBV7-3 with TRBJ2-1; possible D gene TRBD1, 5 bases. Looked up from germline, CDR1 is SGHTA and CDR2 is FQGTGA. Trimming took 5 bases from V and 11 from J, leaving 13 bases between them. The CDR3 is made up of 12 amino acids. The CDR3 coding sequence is TGTGCCAGCAGCCAAGACAGAACTAAGCAGTTCTTC. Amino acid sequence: CASSQDRTKQFF. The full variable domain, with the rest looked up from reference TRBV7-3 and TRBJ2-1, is GAGVSQTPSNKVTEKGKYVELRCDPISGHTALYWYRQSLGQGPEFLIYFQGTGAADDSGLPNDRFFAVRPEGSVSTLKIQRTERGDSAVYLCASSQDRTKQFFGPGTRLTVL.

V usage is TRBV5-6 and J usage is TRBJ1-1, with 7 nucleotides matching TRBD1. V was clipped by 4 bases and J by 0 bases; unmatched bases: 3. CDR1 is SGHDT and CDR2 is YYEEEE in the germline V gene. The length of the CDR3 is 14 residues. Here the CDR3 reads CASSPQGMNTEAFF. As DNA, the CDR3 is TGTGCCAGCAGCCCACAGGGGATGAACACTGAAGCTTTCTTT.

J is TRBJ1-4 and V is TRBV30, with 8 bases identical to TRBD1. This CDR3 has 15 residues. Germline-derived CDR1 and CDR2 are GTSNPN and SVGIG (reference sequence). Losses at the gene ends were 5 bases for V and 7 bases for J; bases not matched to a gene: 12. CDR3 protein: CAWGGGRQGSEKLFF. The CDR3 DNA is TGTGCCTGGGGTGGGGGGAGACAGGGGAGTGAAAAACTGTTTTTT.

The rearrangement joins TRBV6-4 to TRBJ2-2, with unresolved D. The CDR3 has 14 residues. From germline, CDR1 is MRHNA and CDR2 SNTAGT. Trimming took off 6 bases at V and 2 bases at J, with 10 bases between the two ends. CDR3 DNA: TGTGCCAGCAGCGTCGGGTCAAACACCGGGGAGCTGTTTTTT. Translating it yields CASSVGSNTGELFF.

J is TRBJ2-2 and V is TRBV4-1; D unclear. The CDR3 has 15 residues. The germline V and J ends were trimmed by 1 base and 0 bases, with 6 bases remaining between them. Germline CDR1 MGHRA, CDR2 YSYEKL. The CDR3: CASSQGTTNTGELFF. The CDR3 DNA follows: TGCGCCAGCAGCCAAGGAACTACGAACACCGGGGAGCTGTTTTTT.

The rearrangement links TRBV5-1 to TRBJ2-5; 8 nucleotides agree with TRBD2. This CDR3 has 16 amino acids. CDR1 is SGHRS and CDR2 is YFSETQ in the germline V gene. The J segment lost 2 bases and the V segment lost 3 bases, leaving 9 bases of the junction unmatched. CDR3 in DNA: TGCGCCAGCAGCTGGCGGCGGGCGGGGGGACAAGAGACCCAGTACTTC. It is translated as CASSWRRAGGQETQYF.

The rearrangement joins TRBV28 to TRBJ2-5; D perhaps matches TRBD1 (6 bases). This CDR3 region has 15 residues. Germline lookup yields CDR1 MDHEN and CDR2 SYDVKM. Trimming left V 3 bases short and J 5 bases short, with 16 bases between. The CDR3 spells CASSFQGGRSETQYF. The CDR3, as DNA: TGTGCCAGCAGTTTTCAAGGGGGTAGGTCGGAGACCCAGTACTTC.

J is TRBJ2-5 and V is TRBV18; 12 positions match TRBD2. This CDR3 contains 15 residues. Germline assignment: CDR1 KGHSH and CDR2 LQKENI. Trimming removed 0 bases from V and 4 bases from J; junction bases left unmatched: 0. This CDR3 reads CASSPPGLAGETQYF. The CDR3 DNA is TGTGCCAGCTCACCACCGGGACTAGCGGGAGAGACCCAGTACTTC.

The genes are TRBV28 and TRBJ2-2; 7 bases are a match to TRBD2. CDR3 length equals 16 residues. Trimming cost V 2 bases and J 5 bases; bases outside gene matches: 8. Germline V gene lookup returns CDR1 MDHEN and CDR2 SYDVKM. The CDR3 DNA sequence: TGTGCCAGCAGTTTAAGCAGCGGGATTAAGACCGGGGAGCTGTTTTTT. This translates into CASSLSSGIKTGELFF.

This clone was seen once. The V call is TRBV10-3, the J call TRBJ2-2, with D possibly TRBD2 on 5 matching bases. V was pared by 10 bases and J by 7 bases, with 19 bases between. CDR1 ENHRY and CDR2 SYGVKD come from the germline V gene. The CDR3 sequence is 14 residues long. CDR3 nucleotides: TGTGCCACCCGATTGGGAGAGCGCGTCGGGGAGCTGTTTTTT. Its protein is CATRLGERVGELFF.

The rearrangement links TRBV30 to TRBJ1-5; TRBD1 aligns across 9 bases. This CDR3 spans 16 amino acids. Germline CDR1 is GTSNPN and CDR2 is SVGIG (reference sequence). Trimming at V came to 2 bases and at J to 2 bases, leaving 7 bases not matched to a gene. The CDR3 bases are TGTGCCTGGAGTCTACGGACAGGGGTCCGCAATCAGCCCCAGCATTTT. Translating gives CAWSLRTGVRNQPQHF.